One T cell receptor beta chain is described in this entry. Antigen unknown. The data were obtained in a study of CD8 T cells in ankylosing spondylitis. Quantitative 5'-RACE with molecular barcodes generated TCR beta libraries. TCRdb itself ran the 5' RACE reads through MiXCR, one entry per CDR3 protein. The table lists roughly 450,000 distinct CDR3 sequences, 25% to 30% of them singletons. The V gene end was trimmed by 6 bases and the J gene end by 2 bases; junction bases not matched to a gene: 9. The CDR3 is made up of 14 amino acids. The germline V gene has CDR1 SQVTM and CDR2 ANQGSEA. Study-level points and caveats: Peripheral blood held disease-linked clones only at relatively low frequency, and these were CD8+. Earlier studies detected some motif variants in reactive arthritis synovial fluid and blood. The study identified a TCR beta motif of 7 or 8 highly homologous variants that appeared characteristic of ankylosing spondylitis blood. Reports say disease-linked clones showed up significantly more in matched ankylosing spondylitis synovial fluid.

The gene calls are TRBV29-1 and TRBJ1-1; TRBD1 aligns across 7 bases. Material: blood, either unsorted or a sorted T cell fraction (not recorded which). The receptor comes from a male donor with ankylosing spondylitis. In nucleotides, the CDR3 is TGCAGCGTAGTACAGGGAGGGGGCAACACTGAAGCTTTCTTT. This translates into CSVVQGGGNTEAFF.